This TCR beta chain originates from a study of T cell responses to AZD1222 COVID-19 vaccine. General study results and limits: Reportedly, nearly half of unique spike TCRs recognized epitopes outside B.1.351/B.1.1.7 mutations. The repertoires were collected only after the peak T cell response. Clonal diversity was possibly underestimated, and white British individuals and females predominated among donors. Spike-wide coverage was observed for vaccine-associated CD4 TCRs, with dominant responses at 160-218 and 743-854.

As for this clone: The antigen is not known.

TCRdb's copy holds only in-frame clones and misses some; the assay was immunoSEQ multiplex PCR. The table lists more than 90,000 clones, about 89% of them singletons. Sequencing used peripheral blood, obtained 28 days after the second AZD1222 dose. This TCR was recovered from an adult who received the AZD1222 COVID-19 vaccine.

CDR3 in amino acids: CASSPENTEAFF. The CDR3 coding sequence is TGTGCCAGCAGCCCCGAGAACACTGAAGCTTTCTTT. This sequence joins TRBV7-9 and TRBJ1-1; D ambiguous. CDR1 and CDR2 from the germline V gene are SEHNR and FQNEAQ (reference sequence). The germline V and J ends were trimmed by 5 bases and 1 base, with 5 bases remaining between them. This CDR3 contains 12 residues.